Each of the 10 T cell receptor beta chains below was sequenced from the same sample in a study of early T cells in non-severe SARS-CoV-2 infection. One entry per CDR3 protein, called by TCRdb with MiXCR from the 5' RACE reads. The repertoire holds over 55,000 distinct CDR3 sequences, 12% seen once, with roughly 1.3% in the top ten. The sequenced material came from whole blood. These receptors originate from an adult who was a healthcare worker with PCR-confirmed SARS-CoV-2 infection or an uninfected control (not recorded which).

The chain carries TRBV15 and TRBJ2-2; TRBD1 might be the D (5 bases). V was shortened by 0 bases and J by 3 bases, with 14 bases between the two germline ends. The germline V gene has CDR1 LNHNV and CDR2 YYDKDF (reference sequence). The CDR3 has 17 amino acids. CDR3 residues: CATSRDEQGLDTGELFF. The CDR3 DNA follows: TGTGCCACCAGCAGAGATGAGCAGGGTTTGGACACCGGGGAGCTGTTTTTT.

V usage is TRBV20-1 and J usage is TRBJ2-1; D remains ambiguous. V lost 3 bases and J lost 4, with 7 bases in between. Germline loops: CDR1 DFQATT, CDR2 SNEGSKA (reference sequence). The length of the CDR3 is 12 residues. CDR3 nucleotides: TGCAGTGCTAGCGCCAGGTACAATGAGCAGTTCTTC. Translation: CSASARYNEQFF.

This clonotype was seen at least ten times. This chain connects TRBV27 to TRBJ1-5; no clear D. Germline V lookup: CDR1 MNHEY, CDR2 SMNVEV (reference sequence). The germline V and J ends were trimmed by 2 bases and 5 bases, with 7 bases remaining between them. The CDR3 runs to 13 residues. This chain's CDR3 is CASSLSGYQPQHF. The CDR3 coding sequence is TGTGCCAGCAGTTTAAGTGGCTATCAGCCCCAGCATTTT.

The chain couples TRBV28 to TRBJ1-5, with D unresolved. This CDR3 is 12 amino acids long. V was trimmed by 6 bases and J by 8 bases, leaving 11 bases between them. In germline, CDR1 is MDHEN, CDR2 SYDVKM. The CDR3 spells CASSRYKEPQHF. In DNA, the CDR3 is TGTGCCAGCAGCCGCTATAAAGAGCCCCAGCATTTT.

This clonotype was counted ten times or more. CDR3 DNA: TGCGCCAGCAGTCTAATATCTCGAGGACAGGGCAATCAGCCCCAGCATTTT. Translation: CASSLISRGQGNQPQHF. The chain links TRBV23-1 to TRBJ1-5; 7 nucleotides line up with TRBD1. TRBV23-1 belongs to the ORF category, with a function that is uncertain. After removal of 4 bases from V and 2 bases from J, the junction contained 11 bases not matched to a gene. CDR3 length: 17 amino acids.

This clonotype was recorded at least ten times. CDR3 loop: CASSTRQGASYEQYF. The CDR3 DNA is TGTGCCAGTAGTACCCGACAGGGAGCCTCCTACGAGCAGTACTTC. V gene TRBV19 combines with J gene TRBJ2-7; TRBD1 matches 7 bases. Germline V gives CDR1 LNHDA, CDR2 SQIVND (reference sequence). CDR3 size: 15 residues. The junction had 6 bases not matched to a gene; V was cut back by 4 bases and J by 0 bases.

There are many counts of this clonotype. The V gene is TRBV27, the J gene TRBJ2-7, with 9 bases fitting TRBD1. From germline, CDR1 is MNHEY and CDR2 SMNVEV (reference sequence). With V trimmed by 5 bases and J by 6 bases, 8 bases remained unmatched. The CDR3 covers 14 residues. For the CDR3, the DNA is TGTGCCAGCAGTCTACAGGGGGCGTCGGCCGAGCAGTACTTC. Encoded protein: CASSLQGASAEQYF.

This clonotype was seen at least ten times. The chain combines TRBV6-5 with TRBJ2-3; D might be TRBD1 (5 bases). In germline, CDR1 is MNHEY, CDR2 SVGAGI. This CDR3 has 17 residues. Trimming removed 6 bases from V and 0 bases from J, with 19 bases in between. The CDR3 loop reads CASSRLQGVTSTDTQYF. CDR3 bases: TGTGCCAGCAGCCGACTTCAGGGCGTAACTAGCACAGATACGCAGTATTTT.

Ten or more counts support this clonotype. V is TRBV12-3 or TRBV12-4 and J is TRBJ2-4, with TRBD1 identical over 9 bases. This CDR3 spans 17 amino acids. Unmatched junction bases numbered 5, after V lost 2 bases and J lost 0 bases. CDR3 sequence: CASSLRDRESAKNIQYF. Written as DNA, the CDR3 is TGTGCCAGCAGTTTACGGGACAGGGAGTCAGCCAAAAACATTCAGTACTTC.

This clonotype was detected ten times or more. The V call is TRBV29-1, the J call TRBJ2-2; no firm D call. The CDR3 is 14 residues long. CDR1 is SQVTM, CDR2 ANQGSEA, per germline. V was pared by 3 bases and J by 1 base, with 9 bases between. In DNA, the CDR3 is TGCAGCGTTGATCTACAGAAGAACACCGGGGAGCTGTTTTTT. Encoded protein: CSVDLQKNTGELFF.